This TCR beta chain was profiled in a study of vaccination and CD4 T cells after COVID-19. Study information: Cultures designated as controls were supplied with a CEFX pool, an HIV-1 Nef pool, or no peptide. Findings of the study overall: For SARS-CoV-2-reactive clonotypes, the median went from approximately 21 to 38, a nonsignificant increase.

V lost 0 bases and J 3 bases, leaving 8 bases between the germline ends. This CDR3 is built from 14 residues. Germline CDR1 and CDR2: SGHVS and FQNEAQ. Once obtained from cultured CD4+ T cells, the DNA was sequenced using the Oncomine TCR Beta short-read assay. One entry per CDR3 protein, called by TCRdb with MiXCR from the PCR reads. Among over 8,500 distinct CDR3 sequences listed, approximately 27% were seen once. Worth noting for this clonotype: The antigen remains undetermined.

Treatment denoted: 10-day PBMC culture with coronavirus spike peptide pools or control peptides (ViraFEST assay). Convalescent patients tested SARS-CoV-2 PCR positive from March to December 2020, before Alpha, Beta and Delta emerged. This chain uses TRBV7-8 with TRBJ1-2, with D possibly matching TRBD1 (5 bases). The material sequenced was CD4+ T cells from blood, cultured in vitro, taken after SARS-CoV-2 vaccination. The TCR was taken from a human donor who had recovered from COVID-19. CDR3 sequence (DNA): TGTGCCAGCAGCTTAGCCCAACAGGACTATGGCTACACCTTC. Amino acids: CASSLAQQDYGYTF.